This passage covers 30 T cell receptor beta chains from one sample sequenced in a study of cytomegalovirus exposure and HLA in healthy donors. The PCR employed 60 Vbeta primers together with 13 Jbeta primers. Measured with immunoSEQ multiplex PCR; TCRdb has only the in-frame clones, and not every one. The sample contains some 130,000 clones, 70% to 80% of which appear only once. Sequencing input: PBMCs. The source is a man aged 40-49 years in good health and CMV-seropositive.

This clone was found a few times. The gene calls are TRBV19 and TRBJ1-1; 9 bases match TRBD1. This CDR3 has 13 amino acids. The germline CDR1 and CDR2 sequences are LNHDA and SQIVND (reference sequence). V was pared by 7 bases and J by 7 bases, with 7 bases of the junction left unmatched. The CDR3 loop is CASTRTGANEAFF. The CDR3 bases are TGTGCCAGTACCCGGACAGGGGCAAATGAAGCTTTCTTT.

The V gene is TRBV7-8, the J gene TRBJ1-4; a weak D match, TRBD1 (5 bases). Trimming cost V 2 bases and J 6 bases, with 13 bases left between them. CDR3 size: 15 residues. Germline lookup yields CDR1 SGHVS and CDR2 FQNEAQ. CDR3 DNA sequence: TGTGCCAGCAGCTTAATACTTGGGGGGTATGAAAAACTGTTTTTT. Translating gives CASSLILGGYEKLFF.

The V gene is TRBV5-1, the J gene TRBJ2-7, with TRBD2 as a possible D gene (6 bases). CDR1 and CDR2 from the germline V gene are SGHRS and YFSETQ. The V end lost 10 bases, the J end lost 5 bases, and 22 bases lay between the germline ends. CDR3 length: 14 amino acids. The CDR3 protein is CAGRRSSAEDEQYF. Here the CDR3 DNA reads TGCGCCGGGCGCCGCTCTAGCGCCGAGGACGAGCAGTACTTC.

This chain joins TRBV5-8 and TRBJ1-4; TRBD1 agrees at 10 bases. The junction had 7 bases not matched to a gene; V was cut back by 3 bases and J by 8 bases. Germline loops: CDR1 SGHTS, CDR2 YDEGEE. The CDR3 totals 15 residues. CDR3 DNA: TGTGCCAGCAGCTACCGGGGGACAGGGGTGGAAAAACTGTTTTTT. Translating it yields CASSYRGTGVEKLFF.

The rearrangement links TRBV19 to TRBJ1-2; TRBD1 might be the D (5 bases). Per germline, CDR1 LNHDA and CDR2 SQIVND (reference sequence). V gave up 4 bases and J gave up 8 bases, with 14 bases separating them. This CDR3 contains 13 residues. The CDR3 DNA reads TGTGCCAGTAGTACCCGGACGGGGGGGGGCTACACCTTC. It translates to CASSTRTGGGYTF.

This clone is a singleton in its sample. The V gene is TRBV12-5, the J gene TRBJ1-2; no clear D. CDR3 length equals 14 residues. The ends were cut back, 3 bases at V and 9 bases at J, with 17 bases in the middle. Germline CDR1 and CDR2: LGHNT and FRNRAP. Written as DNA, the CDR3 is TGTGCTAGTGGTTTCCAGGCCCGGCGCGGGCGCTACACCTTC. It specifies CASGFQARRGRYTF.

The CDR3 nucleotides are TGTGCCAGCAGCGCGCACAGGGTTGCAGATACGCAGTATTTT. Encoded protein: CASSAHRVADTQYF. J is TRBJ2-3 and V is TRBV9, with a weak D call TRBD1 (6 bases). Trimming took 3 bases from V and 4 from J, leaving 12 bases between them. The CDR3 consists of 14 residues. Germline CDR1 SGDLS, CDR2 YYNGEE.

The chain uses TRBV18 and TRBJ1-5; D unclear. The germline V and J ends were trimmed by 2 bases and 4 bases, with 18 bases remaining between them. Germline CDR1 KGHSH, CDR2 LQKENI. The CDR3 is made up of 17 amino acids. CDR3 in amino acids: CASSPSAAHILNQPQHF. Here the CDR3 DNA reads TGTGCCAGCTCACCAAGTGCAGCGCACATCCTAAATCAGCCCCAGCATTTT.

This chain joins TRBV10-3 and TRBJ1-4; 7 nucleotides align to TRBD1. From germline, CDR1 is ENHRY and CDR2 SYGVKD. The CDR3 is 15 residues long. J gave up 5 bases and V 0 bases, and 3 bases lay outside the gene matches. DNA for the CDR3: TGTGCCATCAGTGAGTCGAACAGGGGAAATGAAAAACTGTTTTTT. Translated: CAISESNRGNEKLFF.

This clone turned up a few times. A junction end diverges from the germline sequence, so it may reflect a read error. Here the CDR3 DNA reads TGTGCTAGCAGCCCCGACAGGGACACTGAAGCTTTCTTT. It codes for CASSPDRDTEAFF. V and J are TRBV7-7 and TRBJ1-1, with 7 bases that match TRBD1. Per germline, CDR1 SSHAT and CDR2 FNYEAQ (reference sequence). CDR3 size: 13 residues.

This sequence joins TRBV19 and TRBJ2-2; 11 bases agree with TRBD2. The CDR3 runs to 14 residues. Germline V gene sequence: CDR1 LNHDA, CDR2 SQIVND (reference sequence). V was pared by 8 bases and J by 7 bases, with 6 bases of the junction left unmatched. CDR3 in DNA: TGTGCCAGTTGGACTAGCGGGTCAGGCGGGGAGCTGTTTTTT. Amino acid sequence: CASWTSGSGGELFF. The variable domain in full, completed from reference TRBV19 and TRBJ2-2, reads DGGITQSPKYLFRKEGQNVTLSCEQNLNHDAMYWYRQDPGQGLRLIYYSQIVNDFQKGDIAEGYSVSREKKESFPLTVTSAQKNPTAFYLCASWTSGSGGELFFGEGSRLTVL.

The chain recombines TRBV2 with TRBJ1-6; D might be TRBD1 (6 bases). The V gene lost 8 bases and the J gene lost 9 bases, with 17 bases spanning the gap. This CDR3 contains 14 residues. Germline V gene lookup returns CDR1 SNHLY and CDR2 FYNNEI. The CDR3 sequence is CASAKGGGSSPLHF. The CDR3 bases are TGTGCCAGCGCTAAGGGGGGAGGGAGTTCACCCCTCCACTTT.

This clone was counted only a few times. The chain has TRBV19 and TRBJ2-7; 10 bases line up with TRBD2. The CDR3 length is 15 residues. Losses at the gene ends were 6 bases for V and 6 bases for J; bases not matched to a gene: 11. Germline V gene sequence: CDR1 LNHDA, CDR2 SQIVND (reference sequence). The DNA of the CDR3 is TGTGCCAGTAGCGGCCCGGCTAGCGGGAGCCTCGAGCAGTACTTC. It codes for CASSGPASGSLEQYF.

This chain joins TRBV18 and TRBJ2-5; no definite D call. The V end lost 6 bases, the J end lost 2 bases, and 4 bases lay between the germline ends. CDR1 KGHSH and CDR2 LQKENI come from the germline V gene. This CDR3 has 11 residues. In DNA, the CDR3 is TGTGCCAGCTCCCGTCAAGAGACCCAGTACTTC. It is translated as CASSRQETQYF.

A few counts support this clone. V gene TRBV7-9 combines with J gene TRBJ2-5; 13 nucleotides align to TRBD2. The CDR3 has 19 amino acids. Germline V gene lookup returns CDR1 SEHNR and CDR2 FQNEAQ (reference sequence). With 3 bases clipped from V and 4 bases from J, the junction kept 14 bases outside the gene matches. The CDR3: CASSFSGLAGDLGGETQYF. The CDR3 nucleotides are TGTGCCAGCAGCTTTAGCGGACTAGCGGGAGACTTAGGGGGAGAGACCCAGTACTTC.

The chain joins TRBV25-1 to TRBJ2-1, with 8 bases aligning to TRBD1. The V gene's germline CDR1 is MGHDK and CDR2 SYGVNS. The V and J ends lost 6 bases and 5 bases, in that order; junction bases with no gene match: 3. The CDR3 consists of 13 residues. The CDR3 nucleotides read TGTGCCAGCAGAGTGACAGGGGACAATGAGCAGTTCTTC. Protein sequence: CASRVTGDNEQFF.

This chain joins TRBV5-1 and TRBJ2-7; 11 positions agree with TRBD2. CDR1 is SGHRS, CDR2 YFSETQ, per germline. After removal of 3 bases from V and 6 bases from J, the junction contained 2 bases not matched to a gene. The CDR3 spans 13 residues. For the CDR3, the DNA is TGCGCCAGCAGCTCACTAGCGGGAGTCGAGCAGTACTTC. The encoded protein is CASSSLAGVEQYF.

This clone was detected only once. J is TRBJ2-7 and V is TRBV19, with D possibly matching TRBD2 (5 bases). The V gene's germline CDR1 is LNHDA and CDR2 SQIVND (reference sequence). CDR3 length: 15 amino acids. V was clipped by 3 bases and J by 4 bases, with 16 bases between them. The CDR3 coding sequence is TGTGCCAGTAGTATTAGCGCGCTCCAACAATACGAGCAGTACTTC. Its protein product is CASSISALQQYEQYF.

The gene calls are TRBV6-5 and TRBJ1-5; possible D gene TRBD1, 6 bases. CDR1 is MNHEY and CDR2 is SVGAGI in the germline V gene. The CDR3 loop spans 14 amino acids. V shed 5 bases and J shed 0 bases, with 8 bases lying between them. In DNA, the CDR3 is TGTGCCAGCAGTGCAGGGGATAGCAATCAGCCCCAGCATTTT. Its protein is CASSAGDSNQPQHF.

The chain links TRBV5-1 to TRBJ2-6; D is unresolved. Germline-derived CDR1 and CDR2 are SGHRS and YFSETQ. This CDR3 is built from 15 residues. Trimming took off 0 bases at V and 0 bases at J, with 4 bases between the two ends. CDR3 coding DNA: TGCGCCAGCAGCTTGGTCGTCTCTGGGGCCAACGTCCTGACTTTC. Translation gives CASSLVVSGANVLTF.

CDR3 DNA: TGTGCCAGCAGCCTCTTCGCAGGGCCGAAGTCTGGGGCCAACGTCCTGACTTTC. Translating it yields CASSLFAGPKSGANVLTF. The genes are TRBV11-2 and TRBJ2-6; TRBD1 is a possible D gene (5 bases). CDR3 length equals 18 residues. With 5 bases removed from V and 1 base from J, the gap between germline ends came to 18 bases. CDR1 and CDR2 (germline): SGHAT, FQNNGV.

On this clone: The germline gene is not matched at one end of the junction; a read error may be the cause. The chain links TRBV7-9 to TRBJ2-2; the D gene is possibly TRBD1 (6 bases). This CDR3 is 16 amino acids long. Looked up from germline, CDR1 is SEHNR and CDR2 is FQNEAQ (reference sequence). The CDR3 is CSSSYSGDPNTGELFF. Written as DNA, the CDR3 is TGTTCCAGCAGTTATTCAGGGGATCCGAACACCGGGGAGCTGTTTTTT.

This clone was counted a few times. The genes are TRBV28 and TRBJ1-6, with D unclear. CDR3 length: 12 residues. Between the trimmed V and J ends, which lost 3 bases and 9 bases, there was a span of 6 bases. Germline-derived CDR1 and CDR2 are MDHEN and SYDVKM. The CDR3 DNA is TGTGCCAGCAGTTTTCCGGGTTCACCCCTCCACTTT. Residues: CASSFPGSPLHF.

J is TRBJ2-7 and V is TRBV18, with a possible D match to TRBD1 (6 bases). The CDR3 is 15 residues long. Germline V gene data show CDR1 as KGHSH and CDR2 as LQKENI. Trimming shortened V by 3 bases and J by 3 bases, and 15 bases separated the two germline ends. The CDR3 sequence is CASSPSWGRGYEQYF. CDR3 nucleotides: TGTGCCAGCTCACCCTCATGGGGCAGGGGCTACGAGCAGTACTTC.

In DNA form, the CDR3 reads TGTGCCAGCAGCTCCGGGACAGGGGGCTTCGAGCAGTACTTC. Its translation: CASSSGTGGFEQYF. The chain links TRBV7-8 to TRBJ2-7, with 12 bases aligning to TRBD1. CDR1 is SGHVS and CDR2 is FQNEAQ in the germline V gene. The CDR3 runs to 14 residues. J gave up 6 bases and V 4 bases, and 4 bases lay outside the gene matches.

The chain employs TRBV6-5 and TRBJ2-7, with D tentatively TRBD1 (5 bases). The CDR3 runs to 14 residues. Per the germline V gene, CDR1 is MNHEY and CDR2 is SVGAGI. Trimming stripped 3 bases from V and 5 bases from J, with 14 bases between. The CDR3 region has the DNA TGTGCCAGCAGTTATCTGGGGCTCCTGGACGAGCAGTACTTC. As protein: CASSYLGLLDEQYF.

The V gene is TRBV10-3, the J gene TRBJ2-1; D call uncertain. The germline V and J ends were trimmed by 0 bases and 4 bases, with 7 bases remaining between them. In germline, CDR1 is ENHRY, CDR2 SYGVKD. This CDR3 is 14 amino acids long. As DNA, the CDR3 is TGTGCCATCAGTGAGTCGACGGGTTACAATGAGCAGTTCTTC. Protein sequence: CAISESTGYNEQFF.

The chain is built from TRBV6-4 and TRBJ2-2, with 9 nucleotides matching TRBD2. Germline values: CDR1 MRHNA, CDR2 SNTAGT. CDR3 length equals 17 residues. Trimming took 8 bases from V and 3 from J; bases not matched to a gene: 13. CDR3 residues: CASAPLAGLMDTGELFF. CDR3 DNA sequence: TGTGCCAGCGCCCCTCTAGCGGGATTGATGGACACCGGGGAGCTGTTTTTT.

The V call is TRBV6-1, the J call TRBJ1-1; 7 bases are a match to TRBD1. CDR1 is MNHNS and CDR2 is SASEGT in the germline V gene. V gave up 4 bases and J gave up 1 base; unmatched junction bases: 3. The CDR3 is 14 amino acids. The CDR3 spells CASSVDRQNTEAFF. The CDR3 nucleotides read TGTGCCAGCAGTGTGGACAGGCAGAACACTGAAGCTTTCTTT.

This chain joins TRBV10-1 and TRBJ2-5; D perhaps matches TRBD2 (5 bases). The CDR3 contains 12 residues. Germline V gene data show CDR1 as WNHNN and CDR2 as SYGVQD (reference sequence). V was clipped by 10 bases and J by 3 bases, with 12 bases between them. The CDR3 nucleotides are TGCGCCAACCACGCAGCGGAAGAGACCCAGTACTTC. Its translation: CANHAAEETQYF.